The clone carrying this T cell receptor (beta chain) turned up a few times. In the original processing: Reference gene primer amplification yielded estimated nucleated cell counts. The table came from immunoSEQ multiplex PCR; TCRdb's copy has only in-frame clones and leaves some out. V and J calls and clone size are as listed in that table; D and trimming were resolved from the DNA. The sample holds about 77,000 clones, about 73% seen once. This record comes from a study of blood T cell repertoires in COVID-19. Study-level background: Sites across the United States, Italy and Spain contributed samples from acute and convalescent COVID-19. From T cells, B-cell-depleted T cells, or PBMCs came the material, which was cDNA or gDNA.

V was cut by 4 bases and J by 2 bases, with 16 bases left in between. Germline values: CDR1 SGHNT, CDR2 YYREEE (reference sequence). The CDR3 totals 15 residues. The specimen was peripheral blood. This clonotype originated in a man aged 55 to 70 with acute or convalescent COVID-19. The rearrangement uses TRBV5-4 and TRBJ2-7, with D perhaps TRBD1 (6 bases). The CDR3 region has the DNA TGTGCCAGCAGCGTCGACAGGTTACGTCCCTACGAGCAGTACTTC. Translating it yields CASSVDRLRPYEQYF.